Below are 30 T cell receptor beta chains sequenced from a single sample in a study of Graves' ophthalmopathy and Graves' hyperthyroidism. Beta-chain TCR CDR3 regions were amplified from RNA transcripts. The workflow started with a first-round RT-PCR run with HTBI primers and then moved on to a second-round multiplex PCR. In TCRdb, the multiplex PCR reads were re-called with MiXCR into one record per CDR3 protein. The sample yields hundreds of thousands of distinct CDR3 sequences, 35% to 50% seen once. Material for sequencing was peripheral blood. These receptors originate from an adult man with Graves' ophthalmopathy.

Only a few counts were recorded for this clonotype. Mismatch with germline at one junction end may stem from a read error. This chain uses TRBV7-9 with TRBJ2-7; the match to TRBD1 covers 7 bases. The CDR3 length is 12 residues. Looked up from germline, CDR1 is SEHNR and CDR2 is FQNEAQ (reference sequence). Here the CDR3 DNA reads TGTGCCAGCAGCCAAGGCCGAGACAGGGTCAGGTTC. This sequence encodes CASSQGRDRVRF.

This sequence joins TRBV14 and TRBJ2-2, with no clear D. CDR3 length: 14 amino acids. Germline assignment: CDR1 SGHDN and CDR2 FVKESK. The ends were cut back, 0 bases at V and 8 bases at J, with 10 bases in the middle. The CDR3 here is CASSQEYRSGELFF. CDR3 bases: TGTGCCAGCAGCCAAGAGTATAGGAGTGGGGAGCTGTTTTTT.

This clonotype showed up many times. The chain uses TRBV7-2 and TRBJ1-1; 8 bases agree with TRBD1. The CDR3 is 13 residues long. Losses at the gene ends were 8 bases for V and 4 bases for J; bases not matched to a gene: 6. Germline V CDR1 and CDR2: SGHTA, FQGNSA. CDR3 region: CASSPDRATEAFF. CDR3 in DNA: TGTGCCAGCTCCCCGGACAGGGCCACTGAAGCTTTCTTT.

The J gene is TRBJ1-2, the V gene TRBV20-1; D possibly corresponds to TRBD1 (5 bases). Trimming removed 3 bases at V and 1 base at J, with 18 bases between. Germline V gene sequence: CDR1 DFQATT, CDR2 SNEGSKA (reference sequence). The CDR3 is 16 amino acids. The DNA of the CDR3 is TGCAGTGCTAGGTTAGTCTGGACATCAAATAACTATGGCTACACCTTC. Encoded protein: CSARLVWTSNNYGYTF.

The chain is built from TRBV9 and TRBJ2-5; 11 bases are a match to TRBD2. The CDR3 is 17 residues long. Germline V lookup: CDR1 SGDLS, CDR2 YYNGEE. V lost 4 bases and J lost 0; bases outside the gene matches: 8. The CDR3 sequence is CASSSPSGGPYQETQYF. The CDR3, as DNA: TGTGCCAGCAGCTCCCCTAGCGGGGGGCCCTACCAAGAGACCCAGTACTTC.

The chain employs TRBV7-9 and TRBJ2-5; TRBD1 might be the D (5 bases). The CDR3 contains 15 residues. Germline loops: CDR1 SEHNR, CDR2 FQNEAQ (reference sequence). V lost 3 bases, J lost 0 bases, and 11 bases lay in between. The CDR3 sequence: CASSFPTDNQETQYF. CDR3 sequence (DNA): TGTGCCAGCAGCTTTCCGACAGACAACCAAGAGACCCAGTACTTC.

CDR3 protein: CASRPNRQGGGYTF. CDR3 sequence (DNA): TGTGCCAGCAGACCAAACCGGCAGGGAGGCGGCTACACCTTC. V is TRBV7-2 and J is TRBJ1-2, with D perhaps TRBD1 (5 bases). The CDR3 consists of 14 residues. V gave up 6 bases and J gave up 8 bases, with 19 bases separating them. Germline assignment: CDR1 SGHTA and CDR2 FQGNSA.

The chain combines TRBV2 with TRBJ1-2; D perhaps matches TRBD1 (6 bases). The V gene's germline CDR1 is SNHLY and CDR2 FYNNEI. The CDR3 is 14 amino acids. Trimming removed 8 bases from V and 0 bases from J, with 13 bases in between. This chain's CDR3 is CASSWTDTNYGYTF. CDR3 coding DNA: TGTGCCAGCTCGTGGACAGATACTAACTATGGCTACACCTTC.

The sample holds many counts of this clonotype. The rearrangement links TRBV5-5 to TRBJ2-5, with 8 nucleotides matching TRBD1. V shed 1 base, J shed 7 bases, and the junction held 6 bases outside the gene matches. The CDR3 totals 14 residues. CDR1 is SGHKS and CDR2 is YYEKEE in the germline V gene (reference sequence). The CDR3: CASSLTGGAGTQYF. The DNA of the CDR3 is TGTGCCAGCAGCTTGACAGGGGGTGCAGGGACCCAGTACTTC.

This clonotype was recorded a few times. A read error may account for a junction end that differs from germline. The rearrangement links TRBV19 to TRBJ1-1; D is possibly TRBD1 (5 bases). The CDR3 is 13 amino acids. CDR1 LNHDA and CDR2 SQIVND come from the germline V gene (reference sequence). The CDR3 nucleotides read TGTGCCAGTACTATACGGGGGTTCACTGAAGCTTTCTTT. Its protein is CASTIRGFTEAFF.

With respect to this clonotype: A clone one base away is much larger, so this may be a read error. This chain connects TRBV5-1 to TRBJ2-7; D is perhaps TRBD2 (5 bases). Trimming pared 1 base from V and 5 bases from J, leaving 16 bases between. Germline values: CDR1 SGHRS, CDR2 YFSETQ. The CDR3 consists of 15 residues. CDR3 in amino acids: CASSLSVQDFDEQYF. CDR3 sequence (DNA): TGCGCCAGCAGCTTGAGCGTCCAGGACTTCGACGAGCAGTACTTC.

This clonotype came up once. One end of the junction fails to match germline, which may point to a read error. The chain recombines TRBV10-3 with TRBJ2-7; 7 bases map to TRBD2. This CDR3 comprises 14 residues. From germline, CDR1 is ENHRY and CDR2 SYGVKD. The DNA for the CDR3 is TGTGCCAGCAGTTACGGTTCGTCGGGGGGCGAGCAGTACTTC. Its protein is CASSYGSSGGEQYF.

Only a few counts were recorded for this clonotype. The chain couples TRBV4-2 to TRBJ2-5; the D is unclear. Trimming removed 1 base at V and 2 bases at J, with 14 bases between. Germline CDR1 reads LGHNA; CDR2 reads YNFKEQ. The CDR3 is made up of 16 amino acids. Written as DNA, the CDR3 is TGTGCCAGCAGCCAAGGCCCAGGCGAAGGACAAGAGACCCAGTACTTC. Translation gives CASSQGPGEGQETQYF.

In its sample, this clonotype was seen once. The chain recombines TRBV25-1 with TRBJ2-7, with D perhaps TRBD1 or TRBD2 (5 bases each). The CDR3 has 12 residues. V gave up 5 bases and J gave up 5 bases, with 10 bases separating them. Germline CDR1 is MGHDK and CDR2 is SYGVNS. In DNA, the CDR3 is TGTGCCAGCAGTACCCAGGGACACGAGCAGTACTTC. It encodes CASSTQGHEQYF.

This clonotype was seen ten or more times. The genes are TRBV29-1 and TRBJ2-7; 7 bases align to TRBD2. Germline lookup yields CDR1 SQVTM and CDR2 ANQGSEA. The CDR3 contains 13 residues. J lost 7 bases, V lost 4 bases, and 10 bases had no gene match. The CDR3 DNA reads TGCAGCGTTGGGGCGGGAGAGGAAAGGGAGCAGTACTTC. It specifies CSVGAGEEREQYF.

The J gene is TRBJ2-7, the V gene TRBV7-9, with D possibly called TRBD1 or TRBD2 (5 bases each). The length of the CDR3 is 14 residues. The germline CDR1 and CDR2 sequences are SEHNR and FQNEAQ (reference sequence). V lost 3 bases and J 9 bases, leaving 18 bases between the germline ends. For the CDR3, the DNA is TGTGCCAGCAGCTTCGGGACCTTAAGGGCGGGGCAGTACTTC. This translates into CASSFGTLRAGQYF.

This clonotype turned up a few times. The chain couples TRBV19 to TRBJ2-2, with 10 bases identical to TRBD1. Germline CDR1 reads LNHDA; CDR2 reads SQIVND (reference sequence). This CDR3 is 15 amino acids long. V was clipped by 5 bases and J by 9 bases; unmatched bases: 9. The CDR3 here is CASSGRTGGRRELFF. The CDR3 DNA sequence: TGTGCCAGTAGTGGTCGGACAGGGGGTCGCCGGGAGCTGTTTTTT. The full variable domain, in which reference TRBV19 and TRBJ2-2 provide the parts outside the CDR3, is DGGITQSPKYLFRKEGQNVTLSCEQNLNHDAMYWYRQDPGQGLRLIYYSQIVNDFQKGDIAEGYSVSREKKESFPLTVTSAQKNPTAFYLCASSGRTGGRRELFFGEGSRLTVL.

This clonotype was found a few times. This rearrangement joins TRBV5-8 to TRBJ2-2, with D perhaps TRBD2 (5 bases). Germline V lookup: CDR1 SGHTS, CDR2 YDEGEE. The V end lost 2 bases, the J end lost 7 bases, and 12 bases lay between the germline ends. The CDR3 is 14 amino acids. CDR3 residues: CASSLASGYGELFF. Here the CDR3 DNA reads TGTGCCAGCAGCTTAGCATCGGGGTACGGGGAGCTGTTTTTT. Full variable domain (rest looked up from reference TRBV5-8 and TRBJ2-2): EAGVTQSPTHLIKTRGQQATLRCSPISGHTSVYWYQQALGLGLQFLLWYDEGEERNRGNFPPRFSGRQFPNYSSELNVNALELEDSALYLCASSLASGYGELFFGEGSRLTVL.

A note on this clonotype: A much more abundant neighbour one base away suggests this may be a read error. This chain connects TRBV7-9 to TRBJ1-4; possible D gene TRBD1, 5 bases. The ends were cut back, 5 bases at V and 7 bases at J, with 17 bases in the middle. CDR3 length equals 15 residues. Germline CDR1 reads SEHNR; CDR2 reads FQNEAQ (reference sequence). This chain's CDR3 is CASSLDKGRLEKLFF. The CDR3 DNA sequence: TGTGCCAGCAGCCTCGACAAGGGGCGCCTTGAAAAACTGTTTTTT.

As to this clonotype: The junction shows a germline mismatch at one end, possibly a read error. The genes are TRBV24-1 and TRBJ1-1; D gene uncertain. CDR1 and CDR2 from the germline V gene are KGHDR and SFDVKD. The CDR3 is made up of 15 amino acids. The CDR3 sequence: CASSLFGKTNTEAFF. CDR3 coding DNA: TGTGCCAGCAGTTTATTTGGTAAGACGAACACTGAAGCTTTCTTT.

This chain's CDR3 is CASIDQGNTEAFF. The CDR3 DNA reads as TGTGCCAGCATCGACCAGGGGAACACTGAAGCTTTCTTT. The chain combines TRBV7-9 with TRBJ1-1; a weak D match, TRBD1 (5 bases). CDR1 and CDR2 from the germline V gene are SEHNR and FQNEAQ (reference sequence). V dropped 7 bases and J dropped 1 base, with 10 bases sitting between them. The CDR3 sequence is 13 residues long.

J is TRBJ2-7 and V is TRBV7-2; the D is unclear. Germline lookup yields CDR1 SGHTA and CDR2 FQGNSA. The CDR3 consists of 12 residues. V was pared by 1 base and J by 9 bases, with 10 bases between. The CDR3 DNA reads TGTGCCAGCAGCTTAGTATCTTCCGGGCAGTACTTC. It codes for CASSLVSSGQYF.

This clonotype was counted at least ten times. Germline is not matched at one junction end, which may reflect a read error. This rearrangement joins TRBV24-1 to TRBJ1-5, with D hard to call. This CDR3 contains 14 residues. Germline-derived CDR1 and CDR2 are KGHDR and SFDVKD. The CDR3 DNA reads TGTGCCAGCAGTTACGGGCAGGGCAATCAGCCCCAGCATTTT. Its translation: CASSYGQGNQPQHF.

This clonotype was seen many times. The gene calls are TRBV7-6 and TRBJ2-5; D is unresolved. There are 13 residues in the CDR3. Germline loops: CDR1 SGHVS, CDR2 FNYEAQ. Trimming removed 3 bases at V and 0 bases at J, with 5 bases between. The CDR3 DNA reads TGTGCCAGCAGCTTTAACTACCAAGAGACCCAGTACTTC. Amino acid sequence: CASSFNYQETQYF.

This clonotype turned up a few times. V gene TRBV2 combines with J gene TRBJ1-5, with D possibly matching TRBD1 (6 bases). The V end lost 1 base, the J end lost 10 bases, and 14 bases lay between the germline ends. The germline V gene has CDR1 SNHLY and CDR2 FYNNEI. This CDR3 has 14 residues. The CDR3 nucleotides read TGTGCCAGCAGTGAAGAGGTTAACAGGGCTCCCCAGCATTTT. It encodes CASSEEVNRAPQHF.

The CDR3 bases are TGTGCCAGCAGCTTAGCGCTTCCCCCGGCAGATACGCAGTATTTT. As protein: CASSLALPPADTQYF. J is TRBJ2-3 and V is TRBV7-9, with D hard to call. This CDR3 is built from 15 residues. Trimming cost V 0 bases and J 4 bases, with 11 bases left between them. Per germline, CDR1 SEHNR and CDR2 FQNEAQ (reference sequence).

CDR3 coding DNA: TGTGCCAGCCCAGGGGCGATGAACACTGAAGCTTTCTTT. Translated: CASPGAMNTEAFF. The rearrangement links TRBV2 to TRBJ1-1; D is perhaps TRBD1 (6 bases). The V end lost 8 bases, the J end lost 0 bases, and 10 bases lay between the germline ends. The CDR3 is 13 amino acids. Germline CDR1 SNHLY, CDR2 FYNNEI.

This sequence joins TRBV9 and TRBJ2-2, with 12 nucleotides matching TRBD2. Per germline, CDR1 SGDLS and CDR2 YYNGEE. After removal of 3 bases from V and 10 bases from J, the junction contained 4 bases not matched to a gene. This CDR3 comprises 14 residues. The CDR3 DNA follows: TGTGCCAGCAGCGCCAGGACTAGCGGGGCGGAGCTGTTTTTT. It codes for CASSARTSGAELFF.

This clonotype has just a few counts. CDR3 DNA sequence: TGTGCCAGCTCACCCGGCGAGGGACGGGAGACCCAGTACTTC. Protein: CASSPGEGRETQYF. The chain is built from TRBV18 and TRBJ2-5; either TRBD1 or TRBD2 may supply D (5 bases each). V gave up 3 bases and J gave up 5 bases, with 13 bases separating them. The CDR3 loop spans 14 amino acids. Germline V gene lookup returns CDR1 KGHSH and CDR2 LQKENI.

This clonotype is a singleton in its sample. Mismatch with germline at one junction end may stem from a read error. This sequence joins TRBV10-3 and TRBJ2-7; 13 positions match TRBD2. The CDR3 has 16 residues. Per germline, CDR1 ENHRY and CDR2 SYGVKD. CDR3 loop: CASSLGTSGVSYEQYF. Written as DNA, the CDR3 is TGTGCCAGCAGTCTTGGGACTAGCGGGGTCTCCTACGAGCAGTACTTC.